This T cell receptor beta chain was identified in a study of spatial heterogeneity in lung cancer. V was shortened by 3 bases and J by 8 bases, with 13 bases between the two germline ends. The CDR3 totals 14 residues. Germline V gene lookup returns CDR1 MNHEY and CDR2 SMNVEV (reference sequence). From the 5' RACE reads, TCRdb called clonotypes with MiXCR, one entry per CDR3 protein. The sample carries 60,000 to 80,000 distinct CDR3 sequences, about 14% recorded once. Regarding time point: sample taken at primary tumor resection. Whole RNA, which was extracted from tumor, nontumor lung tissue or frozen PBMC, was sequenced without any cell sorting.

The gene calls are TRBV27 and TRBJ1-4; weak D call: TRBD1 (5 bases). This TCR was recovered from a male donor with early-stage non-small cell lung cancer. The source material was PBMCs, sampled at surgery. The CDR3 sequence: CASSFNGGREKLFF. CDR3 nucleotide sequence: TGTGCCAGCAGTTTTAACGGGGGTCGGGAAAAACTGTTTTTT.